These 3 T cell receptor beta chains were sequenced from one sample in a study of technical replicates of blood from a handful of donors. Measured with immunoSEQ multiplex PCR; TCRdb has only the in-frame clones, and not every one. The sample consists of about 59,000 clones, 93% of them appearing once. Sequencing was carried out using PBMCs. Every receptor here comes from a human donor in good health. Some clones in this sample may be carry-over from other donors' samples.

The count of this clone is one. The rearrangement joins TRBV9 to TRBJ1-6; 7 positions agree with TRBD1. Per germline, CDR1 SGDLS and CDR2 YYNGEE. This CDR3 spans 14 amino acids. V shed 0 bases and J 10 bases; nucleotides not matched to a gene: 4. DNA of the CDR3: TGTGCCAGCAGCGTAGGGGACAGTACATCACCCCTCCACTTT. This encodes CASSVGDSTSPLHF.

CDR3 protein: CASSVDWADEQFF. DNA of the CDR3: TGTGCCAGCAGCGTGGACTGGGCCGATGAGCAGTTCTTC. The chain links TRBV5-6 to TRBJ2-1; D is possibly TRBD2 (5 bases). Germline-derived CDR1 and CDR2 are SGHDT and YYEEEE. The germline V and J ends were trimmed by 4 bases and 8 bases, with 13 bases remaining between them. The CDR3 is made up of 13 amino acids. Full variable domain (missing parts from reference TRBV5-6 and TRBJ2-1): DAGVTQSPTHLIKTRGQQVTLRCSPKSGHDTVSWYQQALGQGPQFIFQYYEEEERQRGNFPDRFSGHQFPNYSSELNVNALLLGDSALYLCASSVDWADEQFFGPGTRLTVL.

The rearrangement uses TRBV11-2 and TRBJ2-7; D is unclear. This CDR3 region has 14 residues. From germline, CDR1 is SGHAT and CDR2 FQNNGV. V lost 4 bases, J lost 3 bases, and 13 bases lay in between. CDR3 sequence: CASSYGSPDYEQYF. In DNA form, the CDR3 reads TGTGCCAGCAGCTACGGGTCCCCGGACTACGAGCAGTACTTC.